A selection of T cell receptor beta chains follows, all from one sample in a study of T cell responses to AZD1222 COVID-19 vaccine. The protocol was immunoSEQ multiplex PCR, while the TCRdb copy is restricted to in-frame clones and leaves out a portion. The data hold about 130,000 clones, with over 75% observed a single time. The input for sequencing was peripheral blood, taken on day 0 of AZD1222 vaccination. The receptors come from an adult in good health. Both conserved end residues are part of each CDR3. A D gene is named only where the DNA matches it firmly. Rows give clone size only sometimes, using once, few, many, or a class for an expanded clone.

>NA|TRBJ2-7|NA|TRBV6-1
TGTGCCAGCAGTGAAGAGAGACAGGCACAGTACTTC
CASSEERQAQYF
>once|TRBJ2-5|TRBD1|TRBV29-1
TGCAGCGTCAACAGGGGTGGGGAGACCCAGTACTTC
CSVNRGGETQYF
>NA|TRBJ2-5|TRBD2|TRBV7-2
TGTGCCAGCAGCTCGGCGGGAGGGCCGAAGACCCAGTACTTC
CASSSAGGPKTQYF
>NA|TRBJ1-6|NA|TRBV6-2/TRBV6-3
TGTGCCAGCAGTTACCAAGGGAATAATTCACCCCTCCACTTT
CASSYQGNNSPLHF
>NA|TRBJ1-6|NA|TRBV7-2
TGTGCCAGCAGCTTAGGAGGGGGTCTGAATTCACCCCTCCACTTT
CASSLGGGLNSPLHF
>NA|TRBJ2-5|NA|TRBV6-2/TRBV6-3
TGTGCCAGCAGCCTCCCGGGGGGCGGACAAGAGACCCAGTACTTC
CASSLPGGGQETQYF
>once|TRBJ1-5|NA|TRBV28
TGTGCCAGCAGGGATACGGGACACCATAGCAATCAGCCCCAGCATTTT
CASRDTGHHSNQPQHF
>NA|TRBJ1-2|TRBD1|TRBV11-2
TGTGCCAGCAGCTTAGTGGGTACAGGGGCGAGTGGCTACACCTTC
CASSLVGTGASGYTF
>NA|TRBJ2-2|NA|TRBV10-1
TGCGCCAGCACCGACCCACAGTCCGGGGAGCTGTTTTTT
CASTDPQSGELFF
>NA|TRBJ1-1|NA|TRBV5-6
TGTGCCAGCAGCTTGACAAGGGGGAACACTGAAGCTTTCTTT
CASSLTRGNTEAFF